The sequence of this TCR beta chain was determined in a study of blood T cell repertoires in COVID-19. V was trimmed by 3 bases and J by 8 bases, leaving 8 bases between them. Germline values: CDR1 SGDLS, CDR2 YYNGEE. The CDR3 is made up of 11 amino acids. Profiling relied on immunoSEQ multiplex PCR, and the TCRdb table lists in-frame clones only, not all of them. The data hold roughly 240,000 clones, with roughly 82% observed a single time. Residents of 24 US areas, aged about 18 to 89 years, made up the participants. Among Cohort 3 donors, those recovered had two negative PCRs, clearance, or symptom resolution.

Material: PBMCs or T cells enriched from blood (not recorded which). This sequence was found in a woman in her fifties or sixties who had recovered from COVID-19. This chain links TRBV9 with TRBJ1-1; D perhaps matches TRBD1 (6 bases). The CDR3 DNA follows: TGTGCCAGCAGCGCGGGACACGAAGCTTTCTTT. Encoded protein: CASSAGHEAFF.